This T cell receptor beta chain comes out of a study of cytomegalovirus exposure and HLA in healthy donors. The PCR contained 60 Vbeta and 13 Jbeta primers. Assay used: immunoSEQ multiplex PCR; TCRdb lists only in-frame clones, some missing. The sample consists of 170,000 or so clones, roughly 85% of them appearing once. This receptor was taken from a woman in her thirties or forties in good health and CMV-seronegative. The sequenced material came from PBMCs.

The CDR3 DNA follows: TGTGCCAGCAGCCAAACGGGAGAATCCCAGCATTTT. Translation gives CASSQTGESQHF. The chain joins TRBV13 to TRBJ1-5; D is uncertain. The CDR3 consists of 12 residues. The V end was cut by 5 bases, the J end by 11 bases, with 13 bases between. The germline CDR1 and CDR2 sequences are PRHDT and FYEKMQ (reference sequence).